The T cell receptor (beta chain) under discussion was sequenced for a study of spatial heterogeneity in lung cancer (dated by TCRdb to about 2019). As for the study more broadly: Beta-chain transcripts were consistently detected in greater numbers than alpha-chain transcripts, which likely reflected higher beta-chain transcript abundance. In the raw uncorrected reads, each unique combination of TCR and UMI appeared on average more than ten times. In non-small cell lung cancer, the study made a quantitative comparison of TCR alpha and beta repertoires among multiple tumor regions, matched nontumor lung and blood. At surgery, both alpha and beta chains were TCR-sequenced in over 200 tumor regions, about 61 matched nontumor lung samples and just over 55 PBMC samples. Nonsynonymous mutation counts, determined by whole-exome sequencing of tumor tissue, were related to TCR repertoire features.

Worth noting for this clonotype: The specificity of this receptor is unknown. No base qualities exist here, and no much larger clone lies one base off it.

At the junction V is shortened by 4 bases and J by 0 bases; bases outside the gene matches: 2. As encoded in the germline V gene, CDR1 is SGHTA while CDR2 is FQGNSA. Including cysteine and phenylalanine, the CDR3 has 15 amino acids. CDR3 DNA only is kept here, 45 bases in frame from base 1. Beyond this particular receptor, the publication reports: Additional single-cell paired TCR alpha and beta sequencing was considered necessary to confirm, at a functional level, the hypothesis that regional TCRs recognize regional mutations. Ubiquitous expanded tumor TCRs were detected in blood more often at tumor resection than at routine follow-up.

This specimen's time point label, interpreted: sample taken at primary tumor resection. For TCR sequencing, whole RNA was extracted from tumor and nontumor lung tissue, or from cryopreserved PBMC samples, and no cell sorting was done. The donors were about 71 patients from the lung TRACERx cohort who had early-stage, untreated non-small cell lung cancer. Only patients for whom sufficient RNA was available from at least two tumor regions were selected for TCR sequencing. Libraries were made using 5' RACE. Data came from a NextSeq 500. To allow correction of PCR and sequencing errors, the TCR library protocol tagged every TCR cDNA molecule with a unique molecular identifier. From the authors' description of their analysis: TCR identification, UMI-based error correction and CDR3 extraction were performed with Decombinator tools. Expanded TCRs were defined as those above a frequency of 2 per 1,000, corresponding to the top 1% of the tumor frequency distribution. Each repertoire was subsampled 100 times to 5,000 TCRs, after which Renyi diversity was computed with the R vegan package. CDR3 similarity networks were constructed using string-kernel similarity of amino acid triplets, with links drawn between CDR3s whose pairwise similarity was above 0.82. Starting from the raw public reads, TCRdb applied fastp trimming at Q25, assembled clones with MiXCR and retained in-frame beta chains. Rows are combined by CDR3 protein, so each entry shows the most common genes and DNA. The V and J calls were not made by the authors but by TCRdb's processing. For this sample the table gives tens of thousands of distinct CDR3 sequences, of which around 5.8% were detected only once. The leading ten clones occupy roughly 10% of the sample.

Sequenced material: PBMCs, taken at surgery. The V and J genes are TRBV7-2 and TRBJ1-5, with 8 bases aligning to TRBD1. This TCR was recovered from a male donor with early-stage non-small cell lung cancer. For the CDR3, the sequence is CASSSGQASNQPQHF. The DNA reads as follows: TGTGCCAGCAGCTCGGGACAGGCTAGCAATCAGCCCCAGCATTTT.